The present TCR beta chain was sequenced within a study of blood T cell repertoires in COVID-19. This table comes from immunoSEQ multiplex PCR, and its TCRdb copy is limited to in-frame clones, with some not included. Among approximately 200,000 clones listed, about 87% were seen once. The germline CDR1 and CDR2 sequences are SEHNR and FQNEAQ (reference sequence). This CDR3 is 15 amino acids long. V was trimmed by 1 base and J by 5 bases, leaving 14 bases between them. The sequenced sample consisted of PBMCs or T cells enriched from blood (not recorded which). The clonotype was recovered from a man aged 25 to 40 who had recovered from COVID-19. This rearrangement joins TRBV7-9 to TRBJ1-2, with D possibly being TRBD1 (6 bases). As DNA, the CDR3 is TGTGCCAGCAGCTTAGACACAGGGTTGGGTTATGGCTACACCTTC. It codes for CASSLDTGLGYGYTF.